Shown below are 3 T cell receptor beta chains from a single sample sequenced in a study of T-cell memory formation after mild COVID-19. TCRdb ran MiXCR on the 5' RACE reads and lists one entry per CDR3 protein. Among about 180,000 distinct CDR3 sequences listed, 15% to 20% were seen once. What was sequenced was PBMCs or a T cell subset sorted from them (not recorded which). Receptor source: an adult woman who had mild COVID-19 (a few samples of this study predate the infection). Cell type and time point are not known.

This clonotype has just a few counts. The chain carries TRBV5-4 and TRBJ2-5; either TRBD1 or TRBD2 may supply D (5 bases each). Trimming stripped 3 bases from V and 4 bases from J, with 16 bases between. CDR3 length: 15 amino acids. Germline CDR1 reads SGHNT; CDR2 reads YYREEE (reference sequence). As DNA, the CDR3 is TGTGCCAGCAGCTACCCGGGGCTCGGAGGAGAGACCCAGTACTTC. Its translation: CASSYPGLGGETQYF. Drawing the rest from reference TRBV5-4 and TRBJ2-5, the complete variable domain is ETGVTQSPTHLIKTRGQQVTLRCSSQSGHNTVSWYQQALGQGPQFIFQYYREEENGRGNFPPRFSGLQFPNYSSELNVNALELDDSALYLCASSYPGLGGETQYFGPGTRLLVL.

This clonotype was counted only a few times. V and J are TRBV4-3 and TRBJ1-2; TRBD1 aligns across 8 bases. The CDR3 has 15 residues. V lost 0 bases to trimming and J lost 3 bases; unmatched junction nucleotides: 3. CDR1 and CDR2 from the germline V gene are LGHNA and YSLEER. CDR3 in amino acids: CASSQDNRGYYGYTF. Written as DNA, the CDR3 is TGCGCCAGCAGCCAAGACAACAGGGGGTACTATGGCTACACCTTC.

V is TRBV6-6 and J is TRBJ2-3; D is possibly TRBD1 (5 bases). The CDR3 loop spans 14 amino acids. Germline V lookup: CDR1 MNHNY, CDR2 SVGAGI (reference sequence). V was cut by 2 bases and J by 2 bases, with 8 bases left in between. Here the CDR3 reads CASSYGAVTDTQYF. The CDR3, as DNA: TGTGCCAGCAGTTACGGGGCGGTCACAGATACGCAGTATTTT.